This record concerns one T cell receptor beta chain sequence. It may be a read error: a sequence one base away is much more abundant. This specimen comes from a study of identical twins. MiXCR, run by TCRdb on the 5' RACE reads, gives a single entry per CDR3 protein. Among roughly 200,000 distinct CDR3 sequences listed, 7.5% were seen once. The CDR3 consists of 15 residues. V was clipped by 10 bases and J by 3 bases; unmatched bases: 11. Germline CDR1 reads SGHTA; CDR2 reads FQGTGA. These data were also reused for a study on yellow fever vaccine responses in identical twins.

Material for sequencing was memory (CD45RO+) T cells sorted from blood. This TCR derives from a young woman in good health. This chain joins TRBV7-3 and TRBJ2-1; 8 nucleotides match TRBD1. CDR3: CANRFGQGVYNEQFF. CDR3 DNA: TGTGCCAACAGATTCGGACAGGGAGTCTACAATGAGCAGTTCTTC.